The entry below gives a single T cell receptor (beta chain) sequence along with its context. The sample is drawn from a study of shared clonotypes between healthy human individuals. The table came from immunoSEQ multiplex PCR; TCRdb's copy has only in-frame clones and leaves some out. This sample yields about 2 million clones, of which about 95% are seen a single time; 0.1% to 0.15% belongs to the top ten. V was cut by 1 base and J by 2 bases, with 14 bases left in between. Germline CDR1 and CDR2: SGHTA and FQGNSA. The CDR3 spans 16 residues. The TCR was taken from a man between 18 and 29 years old in good health. Sequencing input: naive CD4+ T cells sorted from blood. Subset given: CD45RA+ positively selected. The chain has TRBV7-2 and TRBJ1-2, with D hard to call. In nucleotides, the CDR3 is TGTGCCAGCAGCTTAGATTCCTCAACTGTAAACTATGGCTACACCTTC. Translation gives CASSLDSSTVNYGYTF.